The present T cell receptor beta chain was sequenced within a study of T cell changes during pregnancy in multiple sclerosis. CDR1 MRHNA and CDR2 SNTAGT come from the germline V gene. V lost 8 bases and J 5 bases, leaving 13 bases between the germline ends. The CDR3 is 13 residues long. Libraries were prepared by immunoSEQ multiplex PCR; TCRdb keeps only in-frame clonotypes and omits some of them. Among roughly 40,000 clones listed, 92% were seen once. This clonotype originated in a female donor with multiple sclerosis, enrolled in a pregnancy study. Sequencing used CD4+ T cells from peripheral blood mononuclear cells, obtained before pregnancy. This rearrangement joins TRBV6-4 to TRBJ1-5; weak D call: TRBD1 (6 bases). The CDR3 DNA sequence: TGTGCCAGCTGTAGACAGGCAGATCAGCCCCAGCATTTT. Its translation is CASCRQADQPQHF.